This T cell receptor (beta chain) is drawn from a study of Ad26.COV2.S vaccination and SARS-CoV-2 variants. Sequenced by immunoSEQ multiplex PCR; TCRdb stores in-frame clones only, minus some. The sample lists 250,000 or so clones, roughly nine tenths occurring once. Treatment noted: roughly 19 received Ad26.COV2.S at low or high dose, single or two shots; 5 received placebo; per-sample allocation not given. Each sample was drawn 63 days after the first injection (of vaccine or placebo). Based in Boston, the donor was an adult of 18-55 years. CDR1 is ENHRY and CDR2 is SYGVKD in the germline V gene. Trimming shortened V by 6 bases and J by 3 bases, and 7 bases separated the two germline ends. The CDR3 runs to 12 residues. Whole-study results and caveats: TCR breadth and depth analyses may have underestimated total T cell responses.

A remark on this clone: The antigen is undetermined.

The rearrangement links TRBV10-3 to TRBJ2-3; D is possibly TRBD1 (5 bases). The starting material was peripheral blood, obtained in a trial of Ad26.COV2.S vaccine versus placebo. This receptor was identified in a person aged 18-60 years who received the Ad26.COV2.S COVID-19 vaccine or a placebo. The CDR3 is CAIRQGTDTQYF. The CDR3 DNA sequence: TGTGCCATCAGGCAGGGTACAGATACGCAGTATTTT.